These 18 T cell receptor beta chains came from one sample sequenced in a study of blood T cell repertoires in COVID-19. Produced via immunoSEQ multiplex PCR; TCRdb's table is partial and in-frame only. Seen here are roughly 230,000 clones, roughly 80% observed once, and the top ten hold around 4%. The sequencing sample was made of peripheral blood. These receptor sequences come from a man between 50 and 59 years old with active or convalescent COVID-19.

The chain employs TRBV23-1 and TRBJ2-7; D uncertain. TRBV23-1 counts as an open reading frame of uncertain function. V was trimmed by 0 bases and J by 1 base, leaving 7 bases between them. This CDR3 has 14 residues. The CDR3 nucleotides read TGCGCCAGCAGTCAATCGAAGCGATCCTACGAGCAGTACTTC. Protein product: CASSQSKRSYEQYF.

The chain joins TRBV4-3 to TRBJ1-1; D call uncertain. There are 13 residues in the CDR3. CDR1 and CDR2 (germline): LGHNA, YSLEER. The ends were cut back, 2 bases at V and 0 bases at J, with 4 bases in the middle. The CDR3 reads CASSQTLNTEAFF. CDR3 in DNA: TGCGCCAGCAGCCAAACACTGAACACTGAAGCTTTCTTT.

The gene calls are TRBV7-8 and TRBJ1-2, with no clear D. V dropped 3 bases and J dropped 2 bases, with 13 bases sitting between them. This CDR3 is built from 15 residues. From germline, CDR1 is SGHVS and CDR2 FQNEAQ. The CDR3 DNA reads as TGTGCCAGCAGCTTGGAGGGAGGTACAAACTATGGCTACACCTTC. Amino acids: CASSLEGGTNYGYTF. Supplemented by reference TRBV7-8 and TRBJ1-2, the full variable domain reads GAGVSQSPRYKVAKRGQDVALRCDPISGHVSLFWYQQALGQGPEFLTYFQNEAQLDKSGLPSDRFFAERPEGSVSTLKIQRTQQEDSAVYLCASSLEGGTNYGYTFGSGTRLTVV.

This sequence joins TRBV7-8 and TRBJ2-2, with 13 bases identical to TRBD2. Germline V lookup: CDR1 SGHVS, CDR2 FQNEAQ. The CDR3 spans 19 residues. V was clipped by 5 bases and J by 6 bases; unmatched bases: 15. The CDR3 spells CASSPRRLAGGPTPGELFF. The CDR3 DNA follows: TGTGCCAGCAGCCCGAGAAGACTAGCGGGGGGCCCCACCCCCGGGGAGCTGTTTTTT.

The chain has TRBV19 and TRBJ2-1; 10 bases line up with TRBD2. The J segment lost 5 bases and the V segment lost 4 bases, leaving 5 bases of the junction unmatched. The germline V gene encodes CDR1 LNHDA and CDR2 SQIVND (reference sequence). This CDR3 has 15 residues. The CDR3 DNA reads as TGTGCCAGTAGTAGACTAGCGGGCGCCCACAATGAGCAGTTCTTC. Its protein is CASSRLAGAHNEQFF. Supplemented by reference TRBV19 and TRBJ2-1, the full variable domain reads DGGITQSPKYLFRKEGQNVTLSCEQNLNHDAMYWYRQDPGQGLRLIYYSQIVNDFQKGDIAEGYSVSREKKESFPLTVTSAQKNPTAFYLCASSRLAGAHNEQFFGPGTRLTVL.

CDR3 bases: TGTGCCAGCAGTGAACCTGGGGCAAGCCTCGACGGCGGGGAGCTGTTTTTT. Translated, it gives CASSEPGASLDGGELFF. The rearrangement links TRBV25-1 to TRBJ2-2; D might be TRBD1 (5 bases). The CDR3 is 17 amino acids. Trimming removed 2 bases from V and 7 bases from J, with 20 bases in between. Germline values: CDR1 MGHDK, CDR2 SYGVNS.

The chain carries TRBV30 and TRBJ1-5; D uncertain. This CDR3 spans 14 amino acids. V gave up 4 bases and J gave up 5 bases, with 15 bases separating them. Germline V gene data show CDR1 as GTSNPN and CDR2 as SVGIG (reference sequence). CDR3: CAWTLGRVDQPQHF. The CDR3, as DNA: TGTGCCTGGACCCTAGGGCGGGTTGATCAGCCCCAGCATTTT. Combining the CDR3 with reference TRBV30 and TRBJ1-5 gives the whole variable domain SQTIHQWPATLVQPVGSPLSLECTVEGTSNPNLYWYRQAAGRGLQLLFYSVGIGQISSEVPQNLSASRPQDRQFILSSKKLLLSDSGFYLCAWTLGRVDQPQHFGDGTRLSIL.

The genes are TRBV9 and TRBJ2-3, with 11 positions matching TRBD2. Germline V gives CDR1 SGDLS, CDR2 YYNGEE. J was trimmed by 1 base and V by 4 bases; bases with no gene match: 8. The CDR3 consists of 17 residues. CDR3 amino acids: CASSTRNSGGGTDTQYF. DNA of the CDR3: TGTGCCAGCAGCACACGGAATAGCGGGGGGGGCACAGATACGCAGTATTTT.

The chain is built from TRBV6-1 and TRBJ1-2; the match to TRBD1 covers 10 bases. V lost 4 bases and J lost 4; bases outside the gene matches: 9. Germline CDR1 MNHNS, CDR2 SASEGT. This CDR3 is built from 16 residues. CDR3 residues: CASSGARDRGGYGYTF. CDR3 nucleotide sequence: TGTGCCAGCAGTGGGGCTCGGGACAGGGGTGGCTATGGCTACACCTTC.

This clone showed up just once. The chain is built from TRBV28 and TRBJ2-5; the D gene is possibly TRBD2 (5 bases). Germline values: CDR1 MDHEN, CDR2 SYDVKM. V was clipped by 5 bases and J by 2 bases, with 9 bases between them. The CDR3 extends over 13 amino acids. DNA for the CDR3: TGTGCCAGCAGTCTGGGGAGACAAGAGACCCAGTACTTC. Translation gives CASSLGRQETQYF.

In this sample, this clone turned up a few times. J is TRBJ2-7 and V is TRBV30, with 9 bases that match TRBD1. The CDR3 is 14 residues long. Germline-derived CDR1 and CDR2 are GTSNPN and SVGIG (reference sequence). With V trimmed by 2 bases and J by 5 bases, 7 bases remained unmatched. Written as DNA, the CDR3 is TGTGCCTGGAGTAAGACAGGGGGACCCCACGAGCAGTACTTC. This encodes CAWSKTGGPHEQYF.

The chain uses TRBV6-5 and TRBJ1-5; 8 bases line up with TRBD1. After removal of 6 bases from V and 9 bases from J, the junction contained 7 bases not matched to a gene. The germline CDR1 and CDR2 sequences are MNHEY and SVGAGI. This CDR3 is 13 amino acids long. CDR3 loop: CASRQGGLGPQHF. CDR3 in DNA: TGTGCCAGCAGACAGGGGGGGCTGGGGCCCCAGCATTTT.

CDR3 residues: CASSSGALNTEAFF. CDR3 nucleotide sequence: TGCGCCAGCAGCTCAGGGGCTTTGAACACTGAAGCTTTCTTT. J is TRBJ1-1 and V is TRBV5-1; D is perhaps TRBD1 (6 bases). The CDR3 length is 14 residues. Germline CDR1 is SGHRS and CDR2 is YFSETQ. Trimming cost V 3 bases and J 0 bases, with 9 bases left between them.

The rearrangement uses TRBV6-1 and TRBJ2-1, with 11 bases that match TRBD1. Germline V CDR1 and CDR2: MNHNS, SASEGT. This CDR3 spans 17 amino acids. Germline trimming cut 1 base from V and 8 bases from J; bases unmatched to any gene: 10. The CDR3, as DNA: TGTGCCAGCAGTGAAGAAGGAGGGGACAGGGGGTTCGATGAGCAGTTCTTC. Translation gives CASSEEGGDRGFDEQFF.

The sample holds many counts of this clone. The chain carries TRBV5-1 and TRBJ2-1; 12 positions agree with TRBD2. V shed 1 base and J 4 bases; nucleotides not matched to a gene: 0. Germline CDR1 SGHRS, CDR2 YFSETQ. The CDR3 has 15 amino acids. The CDR3 spells CASSLLAGGYNEQFF. The CDR3 bases are TGCGCCAGCAGCTTGCTAGCGGGGGGGTACAATGAGCAGTTCTTC.

In its sample, this clone was seen a few times. J is TRBJ1-2 and V is TRBV30; 7 bases align to TRBD1. The CDR3 length is 14 residues. Germline values: CDR1 GTSNPN, CDR2 SVGIG (reference sequence). The V segment lost 2 bases and the J segment 3 bases; nucleotides outside the gene matches: 6. This CDR3 is CAWSSRDSYYGYTF. The CDR3 bases are TGTGCCTGGAGTTCCCGGGACAGTTACTATGGCTACACCTTC. Full variable domain (outside the CDR3, taken from reference TRBV30 and TRBJ1-2): SQTIHQWPATLVQPVGSPLSLECTVEGTSNPNLYWYRQAAGRGLQLLFYSVGIGQISSEVPQNLSASRPQDRQFILSSKKLLLSDSGFYLCAWSSRDSYYGYTFGSGTRLTVV.

The rearrangement links TRBV19 to TRBJ1-2; TRBD1 is a possible D gene (6 bases). The CDR3 consists of 15 residues. Trimming cost V 5 bases and J 4 bases, with 17 bases left between them. Germline loops: CDR1 LNHDA, CDR2 SQIVND (reference sequence). The CDR3 bases are TGTGCCAGTAGTCCCCGGGACACAAACCTCTATGGCTACACCTTC. Translation: CASSPRDTNLYGYTF.

This rearrangement joins TRBV9 to TRBJ1-1; TRBD1 matches 8 bases. CDR3 size: 17 residues. Trimming at V came to 0 bases and at J to 1 base, leaving 8 bases not matched to a gene. Germline loops: CDR1 SGDLS, CDR2 YYNGEE. The CDR3 DNA sequence: TGTGCCAGCAGCGTAGAAAGTTGGGACAGGCAGAACACTGAAGCTTTCTTT. It specifies CASSVESWDRQNTEAFF.